This T cell receptor beta chain was found in a study of T cells after yellow fever vaccination. Overall study context: In the case of low-cell-number fractions, SMART-Seq v4 Ultra Low Input was used for preparation. Overall study findings and caveats: Among primary-vaccination clones, most reappeared after the booster, at almost 98% for CD4 and roughly 90% for CD8. A weaker but faster secondary response was observed, peaking on day 5 versus 15.

In this sample, this clonotype turned up a few times. What it binds is unknown. Template-switching 5'RACE yielded the TCR cDNA; a universal primer site and UMIs were added in the process. One entry per CDR3 protein, called by TCRdb with MiXCR from the 5' RACE reads. Of about 340,000 distinct CDR3 sequences in the sample, about 12% were seen once. Trimming pared 0 bases from V and 0 bases from J, leaving 6 bases between. The CDR3 totals 14 residues. Germline CDR1 reads LNHNV; CDR2 reads YYDKDF (reference sequence). The source of this sequence is a man younger than 35 who received the YFV17D yellow fever vaccine. V gene TRBV15 combines with J gene TRBJ2-7; D remains ambiguous. Sequences were derived from CD4+ T cells sorted from PBMCs, sampled 15 days after the yellow fever booster vaccination. This CDR3 reads CATSRDKGSYEQYV. The DNA for the CDR3 is TGTGCCACCAGCAGAGATAAGGGCTCCTACGAGCAGTACGTC.